The T cell receptor (beta chain) under discussion was sequenced for a study of PD-L1 blockade in urothelial cancer. Overall study: Counts from blood samples showed a median of 141,255 T cells.

The time point here: pretreatment peripheral blood. Between 1 and 8 samples, pretreatment and on-treatment, were given by each patient. V gave up 3 bases and J gave up 6 bases; unmatched junction bases: 7. The germline V gene has CDR1 MNHNY and CDR2 SVGAGI (reference sequence). CDR3 size: 15 residues. Data came from immunoSEQ multiplex PCR; TCRdb stores just in-frame clones and leaves some out. The table has roughly 53,000 clones, around nine tenths seen once; the top ten hold about 14%. The source material was PBMCs, sampled around atezolizumab (anti-PD-L1) treatment. This chain connects TRBV6-6 to TRBJ2-7; 11 bases match TRBD2. The source is a woman aged 60 to 75 with urothelial cancer. In DNA, the CDR3 is TGTGCCAGCAGTTATCAGGGACTAGCGGCAGTCGAGCAGTACTTC. Protein product: CASSYQGLAAVEQYF.